The source of this T cell receptor beta chain is a study of naive and memory T cell subsets. The CDR3 spans 13 residues. V lost 3 bases, J lost 3 bases, and 9 bases lay in between. Two oligonucleotides, mixed equimolar, formed the beta constant-region primer covering TRBC1 and TRBC2. Each CDR3 protein is one row after TCRdb ran MiXCR on the UMI-ligation and nested PCR reads. The sample comprises 84,000 or so distinct CDR3 sequences, 7% of which are singletons, and more than 1.5% rests with the top ten. Findings of the study overall: In naive cells, over 95% of TCR sequences were seen only once. Naive and memory subsets had different power law exponents for TCR abundance.

At least ten counts were recorded for this clonotype. Antigen unknown. This chain uses TRBV12-3 or TRBV12-4 with TRBJ2-7; D unclear. This receptor was identified in a human donor in good health. The sequencing sample was made of central memory CD4+ T cells from blood. CDR3 bases: TGTGCCAGCAGTTTTGTAGGCGGCTACGAGCAGTACTTC. Protein: CASSFVGGYEQYF.